Each of the 18 T cell receptor beta chains below was sequenced from the same sample in a study of T cell changes during pregnancy in multiple sclerosis. Repertoires were generated with immunoSEQ multiplex PCR, while TCRdb's copy carries only in-frame clones and drops some. The sample consists of 30,000 or so clones, around nine tenths of them appearing once. The sample was CD4+ T cells from peripheral blood mononuclear cells, taken in the first trimester of pregnancy. The receptors shown here come from a female donor in good health, enrolled as a control in a pregnancy study.

The gene calls are TRBV27 and TRBJ1-2; D possibly corresponds to TRBD1 (5 bases). The V and J ends lost 5 bases and 8 bases respectively, with 18 bases between them. CDR1 MNHEY and CDR2 SMNVEV come from the germline V gene (reference sequence). CDR3 length equals 14 residues. CDR3 region: CASSPQGERKGYTF. CDR3 DNA: TGTGCCAGCAGTCCCCAAGGGGAAAGGAAGGGCTACACCTTC.

V gene TRBV7-9 combines with J gene TRBJ1-6, with TRBD1 identical over 10 bases. V trimming: 5 bases; J trimming: 7 bases; junction bases outside the gene matches: 5. This CDR3 has 15 residues. Germline CDR1 is SEHNR and CDR2 is FQNEAQ (reference sequence). CDR3 DNA sequence: TGTGCCAGCAGCCCTGGGACAGGGGACAATTCACCCCTCCACTTT. Amino acids: CASSPGTGDNSPLHF.

To note about this clone: The DNA is omitted, as the CDR3 cannot be located on it reliably, and the CDR3 follows TCRdb's listing. This chain links TRBV11-1 with TRBJ2-3; no DNA check was done on the table's D call, TRBD2. Per the germline V gene, CDR1 is SGHAT and CDR2 is FQDESV (reference sequence). The CDR3 sequence runs 15 residues, both termini included. The CDR3 sequence is CASSTSTRLTDTQYF.

This clone was seen a few times. This chain links TRBV5-5 with TRBJ2-3; 10 bases are a match to TRBD2. In germline, CDR1 is SGHKS, CDR2 YYEKEE (reference sequence). The CDR3 length is 16 residues. J gave up 6 bases and V 4 bases, and 11 bases lay outside the gene matches. CDR3 sequence (DNA): TGTGCCAGCAGCCCCCTAGCGGGGGCCCTCGGGGATACGCAGTATTTT. As protein: CASSPLAGALGDTQYF.

The rearrangement uses TRBV4-1 and TRBJ1-1, with 7 bases that match TRBD1. CDR1 and CDR2 from the germline V gene are MGHRA and YSYEKL. V lost 3 bases and J lost 2; bases outside the gene matches: 9. The CDR3 is 16 amino acids. The DNA for the CDR3 is TGCGCCAGCAGCCAGGTCCCCGGGACAGTTAACACTGAAGCTTTCTTT. Translation: CASSQVPGTVNTEAFF.

The gene calls are TRBV10-3 and TRBJ2-2, with D perhaps TRBD2 (5 bases). The germline V and J ends were trimmed by 0 bases and 6 bases, with 14 bases remaining between them. CDR1 ENHRY and CDR2 SYGVKD come from the germline V gene. The CDR3 covers 16 residues. CDR3: CAISESGRLGAGELFF. CDR3 DNA sequence: TGTGCCATCAGTGAGTCTGGGAGATTAGGCGCCGGGGAGCTGTTTTTT.

The rearrangement uses TRBV18 and TRBJ1-4, with TRBD1 matching 8 bases. CDR1 is KGHSH and CDR2 is LQKENI in the germline V gene. There are 14 residues in the CDR3. With 0 bases clipped from V and 9 bases from J, the junction kept 3 bases outside the gene matches. The CDR3: CASSPPQGAQKLFF. CDR3 bases: TGTGCCAGCTCACCACCTCAGGGGGCCCAAAAACTGTTTTTT.

The chain is built from TRBV6-5 and TRBJ2-4; 8 positions agree with TRBD1. The CDR3 has 15 amino acids. Germline V gene lookup returns CDR1 MNHEY and CDR2 SVGAGI. V lost 4 bases and J lost 9; bases outside the gene matches: 11. DNA for the CDR3: TGTGCCAGCAGTTCTAGGACAGGGCGTTTACCCATTCAGTACTTC. As protein: CASSSRTGRLPIQYF.

In its sample, this clone was seen a few times. J is TRBJ1-1 and V is TRBV30, with a weak D call TRBD1 (5 bases). Trimming left V 6 bases short and J 5 bases short, with 13 bases between. This CDR3 comprises 12 residues. CDR1 GTSNPN and CDR2 SVGIG come from the germline V gene (reference sequence). In DNA, the CDR3 is TGTGCCTGCGTACAGGAGGGGACTGAAGCTTTCTTT. Its translation is CACVQEGTEAFF. The variable domain in full, with the rest retrieved from reference TRBV30 and TRBJ1-1, is SQTIHQWPATLVQPVGSPLSLECTVEGTSNPNLYWYRQAAGRGLQLLFYSVGIGQISSEVPQNLSASRPQDRQFILSSKKLLLSDSGFYLCACVQEGTEAFFGQGTRLTVV.

The chain joins TRBV7-9 to TRBJ2-7, with D perhaps TRBD2 (5 bases). The V gene lost 5 bases and the J gene lost 6 bases, with 20 bases spanning the gap. Looked up from germline, CDR1 is SEHNR and CDR2 is FQNEAQ (reference sequence). This CDR3 is 15 amino acids long. The CDR3 loop is CASSRPLDKSGEQYF. CDR3 in DNA: TGTGCCAGCAGCCGCCCCCTAGACAAAAGCGGCGAGCAGTACTTC.

The V gene is TRBV5-1, the J gene TRBJ1-2; D is ambiguous. The germline V and J ends were trimmed by 0 bases and 0 bases, with 9 bases remaining between them. The CDR3 contains 15 residues. Germline loops: CDR1 SGHRS, CDR2 YFSETQ. In DNA, the CDR3 is TGCGCCAGCAGCTTGGATGGCAGTTCTAACTATGGCTACACCTTC. As protein: CASSLDGSSNYGYTF.

The genes are TRBV5-4 and TRBJ1-4, with 8 bases lining up with TRBD1. After removal of 3 bases from V and 2 bases from J, the junction contained 9 bases not matched to a gene. This CDR3 spans 17 amino acids. Germline V gives CDR1 SGHNT, CDR2 YYREEE (reference sequence). The CDR3 is CASSSDRGGPTNEKLFF. In DNA form, the CDR3 reads TGTGCCAGCAGCTCAGACAGGGGAGGGCCTACTAATGAAAAACTGTTTTTT.

The rearrangement uses TRBV28 and TRBJ1-5, with D perhaps matching TRBD1 (5 bases). Deletions cut 4 bases from V and 6 bases from J, with 13 bases between. Germline CDR1 MDHEN, CDR2 SYDVKM. The CDR3 runs 14 residues. CDR3 protein: CASSSPGTGQPQHF. CDR3 DNA sequence: TGTGCCAGCAGTTCTCCGGGGACTGGTCAGCCCCAGCATTTT.

This chain connects TRBV5-4 to TRBJ1-1; D not certain. From germline, CDR1 is SGHNT and CDR2 YYREEE (reference sequence). This CDR3 has 14 amino acids. Trimming removed 1 base from V and 0 bases from J, with 7 bases in between. DNA for the CDR3: TGTGCCAGCAGCTTGCGACAAATGAACACTGAAGCTTTCTTT. This translates into CASSLRQMNTEAFF.

The V and J genes are TRBV12-5 and TRBJ1-1, with 8 bases matching TRBD1. This CDR3 region has 16 residues. Germline assignment: CDR1 LGHNT and CDR2 FRNRAP. Unmatched junction bases numbered 10, after V lost 6 bases and J lost 1 base. CDR3 coding DNA: TGTGCTAGTGGCCTGGGTAAGGACAGGGCGAACACTGAAGCTTTCTTT. Protein: CASGLGKDRANTEAFF.

The chain recombines TRBV13 with TRBJ1-4, with D maybe TRBD1 (6 bases). Trimming removed 3 bases at V and 2 bases at J, with 10 bases between. The germline gives CDR1 PRHDT, CDR2 FYEKMQ (reference sequence). The CDR3 has 15 amino acids. The CDR3 sequence: CASSFGGSTNEKLFF. DNA for the CDR3: TGTGCCAGCAGCTTTGGGGGCTCGACTAATGAAAAACTGTTTTTT.

V usage is TRBV2 and J usage is TRBJ2-7; D is possibly TRBD1 (6 bases). The CDR3 covers 14 residues. CDR1 is SNHLY and CDR2 is FYNNEI in the germline V gene. Trimming took 10 bases from V and 0 from J, leaving 16 bases between them. CDR3 loop: CATKSYRDSYEQYF. As DNA, the CDR3 is TGTGCCACCAAATCATACAGGGACTCCTACGAGCAGTACTTC.

This clone is classed as medium-sized. The chain uses TRBV5-1 and TRBJ2-3, with TRBD2 identical over 7 bases. The CDR3 runs to 15 residues. Germline CDR1 is SGHRS and CDR2 is YFSETQ. Trimming cost V 2 bases and J 6 bases; bases outside gene matches: 9. As DNA, the CDR3 is TGCGCCAGCAGCTTCCCAGCGGGGAGGCCGGATACGCAGTATTTT. Amino acids: CASSFPAGRPDTQYF.